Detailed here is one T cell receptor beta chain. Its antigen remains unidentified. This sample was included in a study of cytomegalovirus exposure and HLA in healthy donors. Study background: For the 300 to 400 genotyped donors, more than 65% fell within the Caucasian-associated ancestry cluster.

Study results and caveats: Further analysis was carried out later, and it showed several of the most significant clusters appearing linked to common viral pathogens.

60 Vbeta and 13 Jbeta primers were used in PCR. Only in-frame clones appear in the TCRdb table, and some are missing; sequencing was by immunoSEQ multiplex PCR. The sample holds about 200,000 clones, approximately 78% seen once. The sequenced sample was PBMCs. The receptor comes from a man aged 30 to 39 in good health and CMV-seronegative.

This CDR3 is CASSGAGGTGELFF. The CDR3 DNA sequence: TGTGCCAGCAGCGGAGCAGGGGGGACCGGGGAGCTGTTTTTT. This chain links TRBV9 with TRBJ2-2, with D possibly matching TRBD1 (7 bases). Germline lookup yields CDR1 SGDLS and CDR2 YYNGEE. Trimming took 3 bases from V and 5 from J, leaving 11 bases between them. This CDR3 comprises 14 residues.